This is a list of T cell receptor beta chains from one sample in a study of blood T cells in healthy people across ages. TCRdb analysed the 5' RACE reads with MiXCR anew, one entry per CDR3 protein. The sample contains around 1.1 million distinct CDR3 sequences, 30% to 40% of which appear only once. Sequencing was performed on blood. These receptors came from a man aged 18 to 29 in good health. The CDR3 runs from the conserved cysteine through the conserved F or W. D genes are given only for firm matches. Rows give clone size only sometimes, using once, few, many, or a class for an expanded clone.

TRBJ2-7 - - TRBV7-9 CASSLTGEIQYF TGTGCCAGCAGCTTAACAGGAGAAATACAGTACTTC
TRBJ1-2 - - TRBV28 CASSLSADANYGYTF TGTGCCAGCAGTCTGTCGGCAGACGCTAACTATGGCTACACCTTC
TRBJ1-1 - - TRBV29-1 CSVWDGTEAFF TGCAGCGTTTGGGATGGAACTGAAGCTTTCTTT
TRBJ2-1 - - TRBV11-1 CASSPYRRTYNEQFF TGTGCCAGCAGCCCCTACAGGCGCACCTACAATGAGCAGTTCTTC
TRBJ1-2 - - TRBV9 CASSPRGTGHPNYGYTF TGTGCCAGCAGCCCGCGTGGCACCGGGCACCCCAACTATGGCTACACCTTC
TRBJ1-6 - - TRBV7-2 CASSLEGDRSSPPHF TGTGCCAGCAGCTTAGAAGGCGACAGGTCCTCACCCCCCCACTTT
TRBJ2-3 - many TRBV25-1 CASSESRETDTQYF TGTGCCAGCAGTGAGTCCAGGGAGACAGATACGCAGTATTTT
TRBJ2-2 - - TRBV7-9 CASGFSGANTGELFF TGTGCCAGCGGATTTTCCGGGGCGAACACCGGGGAGCTGTTTTTT
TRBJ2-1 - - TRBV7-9 CASSLVGQLYNEQFF TGTGCCAGCAGCTTAGTGGGGCAGCTGTACAATGAGCAGTTCTTC
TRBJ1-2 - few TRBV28 CASRSPTGDYSNYGYTF TGTGCCAGCAGATCCCCCACGGGGGACTACTCTAACTATGGCTACACCTTC
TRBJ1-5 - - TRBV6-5 CASSYVRGGQPQHF TGTGCCAGCAGTTACGTCAGGGGAGGTCAGCCCCAGCATTTT
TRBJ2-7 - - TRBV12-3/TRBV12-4 CASTSGGAYEQYF TGTGCCAGCACCTCCGGCGGTGCCTACGAGCAGTACTTC
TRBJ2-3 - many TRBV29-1 CSAGVESTDTQYF TGCAGCGCCGGGGTCGAAAGCACAGATACGCAGTATTTT
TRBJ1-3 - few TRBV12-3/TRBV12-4 CASSLWNTIYF TGTGCCAGCAGTTTATGGAACACCATATATTTT
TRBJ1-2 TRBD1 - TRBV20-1 CSARPLGQSNYGYTF TGCAGTGCCCGTCCCCTGGGACAGTCTAACTATGGCTACACCTTC
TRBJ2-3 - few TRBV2 CASSGLPDTQYF TGTGCCAGCAGTGGCCTGCCGGATACGCAGTATTTT
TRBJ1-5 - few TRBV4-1 CASSQEEGDQPQHF TGCGCCAGCAGCCAAGAGGAGGGGGACCAGCCCCAGCATTTT
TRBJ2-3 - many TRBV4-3 CASSQDSYKIQDTQYF TGCGCCAGCAGCCAGGACTCATACAAAATTCAAGATACGCAGTATTTT
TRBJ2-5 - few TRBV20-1 CSEEALYETQYF TGCAGTGAAGAAGCTTTGTATGAGACCCAGTACTTC
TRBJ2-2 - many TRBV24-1 CATSDLADSFTGELFF TGTGCCACCAGTGATTTAGCGGACAGTTTCACCGGGGAGCTGTTTTTT
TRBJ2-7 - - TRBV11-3 CASSLVHTAEQYF TGTGCCAGCAGCTTAGTGCACACCGCCGAGCAGTACTTC
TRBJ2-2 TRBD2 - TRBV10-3 CAISGTSGGNTGELFF TGTGCCATCAGTGGAACTAGCGGGGGGAACACCGGGGAGCTGTTTTTT
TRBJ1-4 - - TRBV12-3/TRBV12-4 CASSIHSQLNEKLFF TGTGCCAGCAGTATTCACTCCCAGCTTAATGAAAAACTGTTTTTT
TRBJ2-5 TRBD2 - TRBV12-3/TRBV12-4 CASSLGLAGGTQYF TGTGCCAGCAGTCTCGGACTAGCGGGGGGGACCCAGTACTTC
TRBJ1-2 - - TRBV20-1 CSATPIANYGYTF TGCAGTGCTACCCCGATAGCTAACTATGGCTACACCTTC
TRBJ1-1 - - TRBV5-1 CASSSDRPYTEAFF TGCGCCAGCAGTTCGGACAGACCCTACACTGAAGCTTTCTTT
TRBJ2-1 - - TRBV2 CASVPGREIAQFF TGTGCCAGCGTCCCGGGACGAGAGATAGCCCAGTTCTTC
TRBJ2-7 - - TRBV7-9 CASSLRTQRDEQYF TGTGCCAGCAGCCTACGAACCCAAAGGGACGAGCAGTACTTC
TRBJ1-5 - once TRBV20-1 CSAGAGQFSNQPQHF TGCAGTGCTGGAGCGGGACAATTTAGCAATCAGCCCCAGCATTTT